Listed here is a single T cell receptor beta chain. Via MiXCR, TCRdb re-called the 5' RACE reads, giving one row per CDR3 protein. The data hold about 25,000 distinct CDR3 sequences, with 4% to 5.5% observed a single time. The data originate from a study of early T cells in non-severe SARS-CoV-2 infection. Trimming cost V 3 bases and J 1 base, with 17 bases left between them. The CDR3 has 17 residues. Germline CDR1 is LGHNT and CDR2 is FRNRAP. The genes are TRBV12-5 and TRBJ2-3, with D perhaps TRBD1 (6 bases). Source material: whole blood. The sequence derives from an adult who was a healthcare worker with PCR-confirmed SARS-CoV-2 infection or an uninfected control (not recorded which). For the CDR3, the DNA is TGTGCTAGTGGTTTATCAAGCAGGGGCTGGGGCACAGATACGCAGTATTTT. It encodes CASGLSSRGWGTDTQYF.